Listed below are T cell receptor beta chains from one sample, sequenced in a study of post-analysis software for immune sequencing data. TCRdb ran MiXCR on the PCR reads and lists one entry per CDR3 protein. The sample lists a few hundred thousand distinct CDR3 sequences; approximately 34% were seen once. Sequencing input: blood. The receptors were gathered from a girl aged 2-17 years with multiple sclerosis. The CDR3 runs from the conserved cysteine through the conserved F or W. The D gene is left open where the match is weak. Clone size, where shown, is once, few, many, or a class for clones that have expanded.

CSVVRAGGLYNEQFF	TGCAGCGTTGTAAGGGCGGGGGGGCTATACAATGAGCAGTTCTTC	.	TRBV29-1	TRBJ2-1	TRBD2
CASSPAQGLGEQFF	TGTGCCAGCAGCCCTGCCCAGGGATTAGGCGAGCAGTTCTTC	.	TRBV7-2	TRBJ2-1	.
CASGLVGYEQYF	TGTGCCAGCGGCTTAGTCGGCTACGAGCAGTACTTC	.	TRBV7-9	TRBJ2-7	.
CASSPLRSGGRHEQFF	TGCGCCAGCAGTCCCCTAAGGTCGGGGGGGCGTCATGAGCAGTTCTTC	few	TRBV5-1	TRBJ2-1	TRBD2
CSARDLPGRPNQPQHF	TGCAGTGCTAGAGATCTCCCAGGCCGACCAAATCAGCCCCAGCATTTT	.	TRBV20-1	TRBJ1-5	.
CASSSRGGRDTQYF	TGCGCCAGCAGCTCCCGGGGCGGGAGAGATACGCAGTATTTT	.	TRBV5-1	TRBJ2-3	TRBD2
CASSRGGANDEQFF	TGTGCCAGCAGCCGCGGGGGGGCTAATGATGAGCAGTTCTTC	.	TRBV5-5	TRBJ2-1	TRBD2
CAISARTSGGETQYF	TGTGCCATCAGCGCAAGGACTAGCGGGGGTGAGACCCAGTACTTC	many	TRBV10-3	TRBJ2-5	TRBD2
CASRPPGQGNDEQFF	TGTGCCAGCAGACCTCCGGGACAGGGGAACGATGAGCAGTTCTTC	few	TRBV6-5	TRBJ2-1	TRBD1
CASSPPGPSNEQFF	TGTGCCAGCAGCCCCCCGGGCCCCAGCAATGAGCAGTTCTTC	.	TRBV3-1	TRBJ2-1	.
CASSRRTGRDYGYTF	TGTGCCAGCAGCCGGCGGACAGGGCGGGACTATGGCTACACCTTC	once	TRBV7-2	TRBJ1-2	TRBD1
CSARAGYATYEQYF	TGCAGTGCTAGAGCCGGGTATGCCACCTACGAGCAGTACTTC	.	TRBV20-1	TRBJ2-7	.
CASTHRRQYSNTEAFF	TGTGCCAGCACTCACCGGAGACAGTACTCGAACACTGAAGCTTTCTTT	few	TRBV6-2/TRBV6-3	TRBJ1-1	.
CASSPTGRANTEAFF	TGTGCCAGCTCACCTACGGGACGGGCGAACACTGAAGCTTTCTTT	.	TRBV18	TRBJ1-1	.
CASSPPGGLETQYF	TGTGCCAGCAGTCCACCGGGGGGGTTGGAGACCCAGTACTTC	.	TRBV5-6	TRBJ2-5	TRBD2
CASAGGGTDTQYF	TGTGCCAGCGCAGGGGGCGGCACAGATACGCAGTATTTT	.	TRBV6-6	TRBJ2-3	TRBD1
CASSAGTGDTGELFF	TGTGCCAGCAGCGCCGGGACAGGGGACACCGGGGAGCTGTTTTTT	.	TRBV7-7	TRBJ2-2	TRBD1
CSARRDEQFF	TGCAGTGCTAGAAGGGATGAGCAGTTCTTC	.	TRBV20-1	TRBJ2-1	.
CASSQSLRKTTQYF	TGTGCCAGCAGCCAATCACTCCGTAAAACTACGCAGTATTTT	few	TRBV3-1	TRBJ2-3	.